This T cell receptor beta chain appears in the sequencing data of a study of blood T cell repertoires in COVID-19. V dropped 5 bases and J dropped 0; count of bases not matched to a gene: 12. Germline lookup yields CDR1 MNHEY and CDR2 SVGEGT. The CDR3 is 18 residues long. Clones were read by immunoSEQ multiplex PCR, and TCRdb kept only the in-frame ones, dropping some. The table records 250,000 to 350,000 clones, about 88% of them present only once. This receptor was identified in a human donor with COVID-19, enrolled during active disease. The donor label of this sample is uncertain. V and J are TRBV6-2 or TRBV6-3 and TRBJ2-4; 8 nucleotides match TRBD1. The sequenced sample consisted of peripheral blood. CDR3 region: CASSANWGQVTAKNIQYF. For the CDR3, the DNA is TGTGCCAGCAGTGCAAACTGGGGACAGGTGACAGCCAAAAACATTCAGTACTTC.